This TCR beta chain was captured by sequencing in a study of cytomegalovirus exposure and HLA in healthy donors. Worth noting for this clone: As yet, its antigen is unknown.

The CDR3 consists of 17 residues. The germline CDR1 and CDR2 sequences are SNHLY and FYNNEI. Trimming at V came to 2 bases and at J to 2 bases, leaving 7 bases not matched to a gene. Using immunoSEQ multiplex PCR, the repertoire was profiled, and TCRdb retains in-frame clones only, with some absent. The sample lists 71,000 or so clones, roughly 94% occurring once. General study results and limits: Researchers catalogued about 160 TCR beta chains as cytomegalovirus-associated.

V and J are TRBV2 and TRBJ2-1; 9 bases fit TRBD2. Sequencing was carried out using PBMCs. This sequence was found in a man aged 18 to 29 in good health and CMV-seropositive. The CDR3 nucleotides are TGTGCCAGCAGTGAAAGAAGTGGCGGGAGGGCCTACAATGAGCAGTTCTTC. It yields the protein CASSERSGGRAYNEQFF.